These 5 T cell receptor beta chains originate from one sample sequenced in a study of CD8+CD57+ T cells in acquired aplastic anemia. Genomic DNA acted as the template from which TCR beta VDJ combination and CDR3 sequence profiling were carried out. TCRdb re-derived calls from the reads in MiXCR, one entry per CDR3 protein. The table lists roughly 300,000 distinct CDR3 sequences, roughly 50% of them singletons. The specimen sequenced was sorted CD4+, CD8+, or CD8+CD57+ T cells (not recorded which) from PBMCs. Every receptor here comes from a human donor with severe aplastic anemia or a healthy control (not recorded which).

This clonotype was seen ten or more times. The chain uses TRBV20-1 and TRBJ1-1; TRBD1 might be the D (6 bases). The V and J ends lost 5 bases and 0 bases respectively, with 10 bases between them. This CDR3 has 13 residues. From germline, CDR1 is DFQATT and CDR2 SNEGSKA (reference sequence). CDR3 nucleotides: TGCAGTGCTCGTAGGGACATGAACACTGAAGCTTTCTTT. It encodes CSARRDMNTEAFF.

The V and J genes are TRBV9 and TRBJ2-7, with D perhaps TRBD2 (6 bases). Trimming cost V 0 bases and J 0 bases, with 13 bases left between them. This CDR3 contains 16 residues. The V gene's germline CDR1 is SGDLS and CDR2 YYNGEE. The CDR3 sequence: CASSVGAGLSSYEQYF. CDR3 bases: TGTGCCAGCAGCGTAGGGGCGGGGCTTAGCTCCTACGAGCAGTACTTC. Filled out from reference TRBV9 and TRBJ2-7, the complete variable domain reads DSGVTQTPKHLITATGQRVTLRCSPRSGDLSVYWYQQSLDQGLQFLIQYYNGEERAKGNILERFSAQQFPDLHSELNLSSLELGDSALYFCASSVGAGLSSYEQYFGPGTRLTVT.

The sample holds a few counts of this clonotype. J is TRBJ2-3 and V is TRBV19; a possible D gene is TRBD1 (6 bases). Trimming took 6 bases from V and 4 from J, leaving 11 bases between them. The CDR3 covers 13 residues. From germline, CDR1 is LNHDA and CDR2 SQIVND (reference sequence). Written as DNA, the CDR3 is TGTGCCAGTAGCGACAGGCGGGCAGATACGCAGTATTTT. It yields the protein CASSDRRADTQYF.

This clonotype was counted at least ten times. This chain joins TRBV5-8 and TRBJ1-4, with D possibly matching TRBD1 (5 bases). CDR1 and CDR2 from the germline V gene are SGHTS and YDEGEE. Trimming removed 9 bases from V and 7 bases from J, with 19 bases in between. CDR3 size: 14 residues. The CDR3 sequence is CAITTGSGGEKLFF. The CDR3 DNA reads as TGTGCCATCACTACCGGGAGCGGGGGTGAAAAACTGTTTTTT.

This clonotype was picked up a small number of times. The chain recombines TRBV7-2 with TRBJ2-7; tentative D call: TRBD2 (5 bases). Germline V gene data show CDR1 as SGHTA and CDR2 as FQGNSA. V lost 3 bases and J lost 3, with 15 bases in between. This CDR3 contains 15 residues. DNA of the CDR3: TGTGCCAGCAGCTTCGGTGTAGGGCGGGTCTACGAGCAGTACTTC. This sequence encodes CASSFGVGRVYEQYF.